Each of the 29 T cell receptor beta chains below was sequenced from the same sample in a study of circulating tumor DNA in untreated peripheral T-cell lymphoma. Profiled with immunoSEQ multiplex PCR; TCRdb holds only in-frame clones, not every one. Of over 4,000 clones in the sample, 65% to 70% were seen once. The sequencing input was tumor tissue. These receptors were collected from a human donor with peripheral T-cell lymphoma.

The V gene is TRBV11-3, the J gene TRBJ2-5; TRBD1 might be the D (5 bases). Germline-derived CDR1 and CDR2 are SGHNT and YENEEA. The CDR3 spans 15 residues. With 5 bases removed from V and 4 bases from J, the gap between germline ends came to 17 bases. This CDR3 reads CASSIEDSQGETQYF. As DNA, the CDR3 is TGTGCCAGCAGCATTGAGGATTCCCAGGGAGAGACCCAGTACTTC. Together with reference TRBV11-3 and TRBJ2-5, the CDR3 gives the full variable domain: EAGVVQSPRYKIIEKKQPVAFWCNPISGHNTLYWYLQNLGQGPELLIRYENEEAVDDSQLPKDRFSAERLKGVDSTLKIQPAELGDSAVYLCASSIEDSQGETQYFGPGTRLLVL.

V gene TRBV18 combines with J gene TRBJ2-3; D gene uncertain. The V end lost 2 bases, the J end lost 4 bases, and 10 bases lay between the germline ends. Germline CDR1 reads KGHSH; CDR2 reads LQKENI. The CDR3 is made up of 14 amino acids. The CDR3 DNA reads as TGTGCCAGCTCACCAAAGGTAGCCTCAGATACGCAGTATTTT. Its translation: CASSPKVASDTQYF.

The chain is built from TRBV11-3 and TRBJ2-2, with 7 bases identical to TRBD2. Trimming cost V 2 bases and J 7 bases; bases outside gene matches: 7. CDR1 and CDR2 from the germline V gene are SGHNT and YENEEA. The CDR3 is 15 residues long. The CDR3 is CASSLTKTSVGELFF. Here the CDR3 DNA reads TGTGCCAGCAGCTTAACAAAAACTAGCGTCGGGGAGCTGTTTTTT.

This chain joins TRBV28 and TRBJ2-5; tentative D call: TRBD2 (6 bases). The CDR3 consists of 17 residues. The V and J ends lost 5 bases and 4 bases respectively, with 23 bases between them. CDR1 MDHEN and CDR2 SYDVKM come from the germline V gene. CDR3 in amino acids: CASSHLKGLASPETQYF. CDR3 nucleotides: TGTGCCAGCAGTCACCTGAAAGGGCTAGCGTCACCAGAGACCCAGTACTTC.

V usage is TRBV29-1 and J usage is TRBJ1-4; possible D gene TRBD1, 6 bases. The V and J ends lost 5 bases and 6 bases respectively, with 16 bases between them. The CDR3 spans 14 residues. CDR1 SQVTM and CDR2 ANQGSEA come from the germline V gene. CDR3 protein: CSVQGRGPHEKLFF. The CDR3 DNA reads as TGCAGCGTTCAGGGGCGCGGGCCACATGAAAAACTGTTTTTT. The complete variable domain, with remaining parts taken from reference TRBV29-1 and TRBJ1-4, reads SAVISQKPSRDICQRGTSLTIQCQVDSQVTMMFWYRQQPGQSLTLIATANQGSEATYESGFVIDKFPISRPNLTFSTLTVSNMSPEDSSIYLCSVQGRGPHEKLFFGSGTQLSVL.

The V gene is TRBV19, the J gene TRBJ1-2; D is undetermined. The CDR3 consists of 12 residues. Germline V gene sequence: CDR1 LNHDA, CDR2 SQIVND (reference sequence). V gave up 3 bases and J gave up 5 bases, with 7 bases separating them. As DNA, the CDR3 is TGTGCCAGTAGTATGGGTCGGTATGGCTACACCTTC. Translating it yields CASSMGRYGYTF.

The chain employs TRBV28 and TRBJ2-7, with D possibly matching TRBD1 (6 bases). V was pared by 1 base and J by 3 bases, with 10 bases between. Germline CDR1 is MDHEN and CDR2 is SYDVKM. This CDR3 is built from 14 residues. The chain's CDR3 is CASSLSADSYEQYF. The CDR3 bases are TGTGCCAGCAGTTTATCCGCGGACAGCTACGAGCAGTACTTC.

The V call is TRBV5-1, the J call TRBJ2-7; the D gene is possibly TRBD1 (5 bases). Germline CDR1 and CDR2: SGHRS and YFSETQ. Trimming took 2 bases from V and 4 from J, leaving 13 bases between them. This CDR3 spans 14 amino acids. This CDR3 reads CASSLQADTYEQYF. The CDR3 DNA sequence: TGCGCCAGCAGCTTACAGGCAGATACTTACGAGCAGTACTTC.

This chain uses TRBV18 with TRBJ2-2; D is uncertain. Trimming pared 0 bases from V and 1 base from J, leaving 3 bases between. The germline CDR1 and CDR2 sequences are KGHSH and LQKENI. CDR3 length: 14 amino acids. The CDR3 DNA reads TGTGCCAGCTCACCACCGGAGAACACCGGGGAGCTGTTTTTT. This codes for CASSPPENTGELFF.

The chain combines TRBV18 with TRBJ2-7; possible D gene TRBD1, 5 bases. Trimming removed 3 bases from V and 5 bases from J, with 11 bases in between. CDR1 and CDR2 (germline): KGHSH, LQKENI. The CDR3 loop spans 13 amino acids. CDR3 sequence: CASSPHPRDEQYF. CDR3 sequence (DNA): TGTGCCAGCTCACCCCACCCCAGGGACGAGCAGTACTTC.

The chain uses TRBV23-1 and TRBJ1-1; 12 bases are shared with TRBD1. TRBV23-1 is given ORF status, its function remaining uncertain. Germline trimming cut 6 bases from V and 5 bases from J; bases unmatched to any gene: 13. This CDR3 is built from 17 residues. CDR3 protein: CASSKERDRGRGTEAFF. The CDR3 coding sequence is TGCGCCAGCAGCAAAGAACGGGACAGGGGGCGTGGGACTGAAGCTTTCTTT.

The chain recombines TRBV19 with TRBJ2-2; TRBD1 agrees at 10 bases. With 5 bases clipped from V and 6 bases from J, the junction kept 12 bases outside the gene matches. The germline V gene has CDR1 LNHDA and CDR2 SQIVND (reference sequence). The CDR3 runs 17 residues. As DNA, the CDR3 is TGTGCCAGTAGTTCCCTTCGACAGGGGGCGCGTGCCGGGGAGCTGTTTTTT. This gives the protein CASSSLRQGARAGELFF.

This clone appeared a single time. The chain recombines TRBV9 with TRBJ2-7; the D call may be TRBD1 or TRBD2 (5 bases each). With 5 bases removed from V and 3 bases from J, the gap between germline ends came to 21 bases. Per germline, CDR1 SGDLS and CDR2 YYNGEE. The CDR3 covers 16 residues. The CDR3 protein is CASSTTGTPNYYEQYF. Written as DNA, the CDR3 is TGTGCCAGCAGTACCACCGGGACCCCAAACTACTACGAGCAGTACTTC.

DNA of the CDR3: TGTGCCAGCAGGCTCGGATTCTCGCGGGATACGCAGTATTTT. Protein: CASRLGFSRDTQYF. This rearrangement joins TRBV6-8 to TRBJ2-3, with no clear D. The CDR3 covers 14 residues. Germline CDR1 MNHGY, CDR2 SAAAGT. The V and J ends lost 6 bases and 6 bases respectively, with 16 bases between them.

This clone was seen a few times. The V and J genes are TRBV7-8 and TRBJ2-3; TRBD1 is a possible D gene (5 bases). Germline loops: CDR1 SGHVS, CDR2 FQNEAQ. The CDR3 is 16 residues long. V was pared by 4 bases and J by 2 bases, with 16 bases between. The CDR3 region has the DNA TGTGCCAGCAGCTCAATACAGGTCCAACCCACAGATACGCAGTATTTT. As protein: CASSSIQVQPTDTQYF.

The J gene is TRBJ2-1, the V gene TRBV22-1; the D call TRBD2 from the table was never checked on the DNA. TRBV22-1 is noted as a pseudogene. CDR3 length equals 14 residues. CDR3 protein: CATSGAGLNNEQFF. DNA of the CDR3: TGTGCCACCAGTGGGGCGGGGCTGAACAATGAGCAGTTCTTC.

This clone was counted between two and nine times. This sequence joins TRBV29-1 and TRBJ2-1, with 11 bases aligning to TRBD2. This CDR3 spans 18 amino acids. V lost 7 bases and J lost 4; bases outside the gene matches: 18. In germline, CDR1 is SQVTM, CDR2 ANQGSEA. The CDR3 is CSGSRSSGRAGGYNEQFF. In DNA form, the CDR3 reads TGCAGCGGCTCGAGGAGTAGCGGGAGGGCAGGGGGGTACAATGAGCAGTTCTTC.

This chain joins TRBV9 and TRBJ1-1, with D unclear. V was shortened by 5 bases and J by 1 base, with 9 bases between the two germline ends. Germline V CDR1 and CDR2: SGDLS, YYNGEE. CDR3 length equals 13 residues. Here the CDR3 reads CASRISQNTEAFF. The CDR3 DNA follows: TGTGCCAGCAGAATTTCACAGAACACTGAAGCTTTCTTT.

The V and J genes are TRBV28 and TRBJ2-5, with a tentative D call TRBD2 (5 bases). Germline V gene sequence: CDR1 MDHEN, CDR2 SYDVKM. The V end was cut by 7 bases, the J end by 5 bases, with 14 bases between. This CDR3 spans 13 amino acids. The CDR3 spells CASTTGWKETQYF. CDR3 DNA: TGTGCCAGCACCACGGGGTGGAAGGAGACCCAGTACTTC.

This chain links TRBV28 with TRBJ2-1; 11 nucleotides match TRBD2. The CDR3 totals 15 residues. Germline values: CDR1 MDHEN, CDR2 SYDVKM. J lost 7 bases, V lost 2 bases, and 4 bases had no gene match. The CDR3 reads CASSLPLAGVNEQFF. The CDR3 coding sequence is TGTGCCAGCAGTTTACCACTAGCGGGAGTTAATGAGCAGTTCTTC.

The genes are TRBV2 and TRBJ2-1, with TRBD2 matching over 12 bases. Looked up from germline, CDR1 is SNHLY and CDR2 is FYNNEI. The CDR3 runs 15 residues. V trimming: 4 bases; J trimming: 4 bases; junction bases outside the gene matches: 2. The CDR3 is CASSATSGGYNEQFF. In DNA form, the CDR3 reads TGTGCCAGCAGTGCGACTAGCGGGGGTTACAATGAGCAGTTCTTC.

The V and J genes are TRBV18 and TRBJ2-7; D gene unclear. Germline CDR1 is KGHSH and CDR2 is LQKENI. Trimming shortened V by 3 bases and J by 5 bases, and 11 bases separated the two germline ends. This CDR3 has 13 amino acids. The CDR3 reads CASSPIPLDEQYF. In nucleotides, the CDR3 is TGTGCCAGCTCACCCATACCCTTGGACGAGCAGTACTTC.

This clone occurred once. The chain joins TRBV5-1 to TRBJ1-1; no firm D call. From germline, CDR1 is SGHRS and CDR2 YFSETQ. Trimming cost V 1 base and J 8 bases, with 18 bases left between them. The length of the CDR3 is 15 residues. This CDR3 is CASSLSRVGLREAFF. The CDR3 coding sequence is TGCGCCAGCAGCTTGAGTCGGGTAGGACTCAGGGAAGCTTTCTTT.

The chain is built from TRBV29-1 and TRBJ2-3; possibly TRBD1 or TRBD2 for D (6 bases each). Germline V gene data show CDR1 as SQVTM and CDR2 as ANQGSEA. The CDR3 is made up of 16 amino acids. Trimming shortened V by 6 bases and J by 0 bases, and 19 bases separated the two germline ends. CDR3 bases: TGCAGCGTGGCCAAGGTGGGGGGCGCTAGCACAGATACGCAGTATTTT. Translating it yields CSVAKVGGASTDTQYF.

The V gene is TRBV11-3, the J gene TRBJ2-5; TRBD1 might be the D (5 bases). Germline values: CDR1 SGHNT, CDR2 YENEEA. V lost 5 bases, J lost 4 bases, and 17 bases lay in between. CDR3 length: 15 residues. The CDR3 here is CASSRNLGALETQYF. CDR3 DNA: TGTGCCAGCAGCAGAAATCTTGGGGCCCTAGAGACCCAGTACTTC.

V and J are TRBV27 and TRBJ2-3; TRBD2 aligns across 7 bases. In germline, CDR1 is MNHEY, CDR2 SMNVEV (reference sequence). The V gene end was trimmed by 3 bases and the J gene end by 4 bases; junction bases not matched to a gene: 1. The CDR3 is 13 residues long. CDR3 nucleotide sequence: TGTGCCAGCAGTTTTGGACTAGCAGATACGCAGTATTTT. Translating gives CASSFGLADTQYF.

V is TRBV28 and J is TRBJ2-3; 10 positions agree with TRBD1. Looked up from germline, CDR1 is MDHEN and CDR2 is SYDVKM. This CDR3 has 15 amino acids. Germline trimming cut 5 bases from V and 6 bases from J; bases unmatched to any gene: 8. The CDR3 DNA follows: TGTGCCAGCAGTCCCCCGGGACAGGGGCTCGATACGCAGTATTTT. Its translation is CASSPPGQGLDTQYF.

This chain uses TRBV19 with TRBJ1-2; the D is unclear. V lost 5 bases, J lost 2 bases, and 18 bases lay in between. CDR3 length: 16 amino acids. The germline V gene encodes CDR1 LNHDA and CDR2 SQIVND (reference sequence). The CDR3 DNA reads TGTGCCAGTAGTTCCGACAAGGAGGGATGGAACTATGGCTACACCTTC. Its protein is CASSSDKEGWNYGYTF. The variable domain in full, completed from reference TRBV19 and TRBJ1-2, reads DGGITQSPKYLFRKEGQNVTLSCEQNLNHDAMYWYRQDPGQGLRLIYYSQIVNDFQKGDIAEGYSVSREKKESFPLTVTSAQKNPTAFYLCASSSDKEGWNYGYTFGSGTRLTVV.

The rearrangement links TRBV11-3 to TRBJ2-5; TRBD1 matches 10 bases. With 3 bases clipped from V and 3 bases from J, the junction kept 4 bases outside the gene matches. This CDR3 region has 15 residues. CDR1 is SGHNT and CDR2 is YENEEA in the germline V gene. The CDR3 loop reads CASSLPGTGEETQYF. The CDR3 DNA follows: TGTGCCAGCAGCTTGCCCGGGACAGGGGAAGAGACCCAGTACTTC. Based on the CDR3 plus reference TRBV11-3 and TRBJ2-5, the full variable domain is EAGVVQSPRYKIIEKKQPVAFWCNPISGHNTLYWYLQNLGQGPELLIRYENEEAVDDSQLPKDRFSAERLKGVDSTLKIQPAELGDSAVYLCASSLPGTGEETQYFGPGTRLLVL.